This TCR beta chain was sequenced in a study of cytomegalovirus exposure and HLA in healthy donors. About this clone: Its antigen is as yet unknown.

Broader study findings: Later analysis identified several of the most significant clusters that appeared linked to common viral pathogens.

With 60 Vbeta and 13 Jbeta primers, the PCR was carried out. Here immunoSEQ multiplex PCR was the method, and the copy in TCRdb shows in-frame clones only, minus some. The sample includes under 130,000 clones, about four fifths of them seen just once. Germline-derived CDR1 and CDR2 are LNHDA and SQIVND (reference sequence). With 6 bases clipped from V and 1 base from J, the junction kept 3 bases outside the gene matches. The CDR3 extends over 13 amino acids. J is TRBJ2-7 and V is TRBV19; 7 bases line up with TRBD1. The sequence derives from a man aged 30 to 39 in good health and CMV-seronegative. Source material: PBMCs. The CDR3 nucleotides are TGTGCCAGTAGCCCGGACAGGTCCTACGAGCAGTACTTC. Its translation is CASSPDRSYEQYF.